This is a list of T cell receptor beta chains from one sample in a study of CD8 T cells in Susac syndrome. Each CDR3 protein gets one entry after TCRdb re-called the immunoSEQ multiplex PCR reads with MiXCR. This table holds some 160,000 distinct CDR3 sequences, roughly 95% found once. Sequences were obtained from CD8+ T cells from PBMCs. Every receptor here comes from a human donor with multiple sclerosis. The CDR3 runs from the conserved cysteine through the conserved F or W. D genes are given only for firm matches. Expanded clones get a size class; other rows say once, few or many, or leave the size out.

TRBJ2-7,TRBV29-1,NA,NA,CSVAAVSSYEQYF,TGCAGCGTTGCGGCGGTGAGCTCCTACGAGCAGTACTTC
TRBJ1-2,TRBV7-9,TRBD1,once,CASRGGDLANYGYTF,TGTGCCAGCCGAGGGGGCGATCTAGCTAACTATGGCTACACCTTC
TRBJ2-7,TRBV27,NA,NA,CASSLYYRDPPYEQYF,TGTGCCAGCAGTTTATATTATCGGGACCCCCCCTACGAGCAGTACTTC
TRBJ1-5,TRBV2,NA,NA,CASSTDRNQPQHF,TGTGCCAGCAGTACCGATAGAAATCAGCCCCAGCATTTT
TRBJ2-7,TRBV7-8,NA,once,CASSSLPDGYEQYF,TGTGCCAGCAGCTCTCTGCCGGACGGCTACGAGCAGTACTTC
TRBJ1-2,TRBV27,TRBD1,NA,CASSSQDRGYYGYTF,TGTGCCAGCAGTTCCCAGGACAGGGGATACTATGGCTACACCTTC
TRBJ2-2,TRBV6-5,NA,NA,CASSYGRTGELFF,TGTGCCAGCAGTTACGGCCGAACCGGGGAGCTGTTTTTT
TRBJ2-2,TRBV20-1,TRBD2,NA,CSASPVGRGGNTGELFF,TGCAGTGCTAGCCCGGTGGGGAGGGGAGGGAACACCGGGGAGCTGTTTTTT
TRBJ2-7,TRBV11-2,TRBD1,once,CASSNSPRGLDEQYF,TGTGCCAGCAGCAACAGTCCCAGGGGGCTCGACGAGCAGTACTTC
TRBJ1-2,TRBV7-3,TRBD1,NA,CASSPHRGGEGYTF,TGTGCCAGCAGCCCCCACAGGGGTGGTGAAGGCTACACCTTC
TRBJ1-5,TRBV27,NA,NA,CASSLLGGRSNQPQHF,TGTGCCAGCAGTTTATTGGGGGGACGGAGCAATCAGCCCCAGCATTTT
TRBJ2-7,TRBV19,TRBD1,NA,CASSIGTGNYEQYF,TGTGCCAGTAGTATTGGGACAGGGAACTACGAGCAGTACTTC
TRBJ1-1,TRBV4-1,NA,NA,CASSFRVMNTEAFF,TGCGCCAGCAGCTTCAGAGTCATGAACACTGAAGCTTTCTTT
TRBJ2-3,TRBV2,NA,NA,CASSERIDTQYF,TGTGCCAGCAGTGAACGGATAGATACGCAGTATTTT
TRBJ2-7,TRBV12-3/TRBV12-4,NA,NA,CASSGLAEGEQYF,TGTGCCAGCAGTGGCTTAGCGGAGGGGGAGCAGTACTTC
TRBJ2-1,TRBV20-1,NA,NA,CSTIREWGDNEQFF,TGCAGTACCATTAGGGAGTGGGGTGACAATGAGCAGTTCTTC
TRBJ2-1,TRBV3-1,NA,NA,CASSQATRVGFGEQFF,TGTGCCAGCAGCCAAGCTACTAGGGTTGGGTTCGGTGAGCAGTTCTTC
TRBJ2-7,TRBV30,NA,NA,CAWSDTFYEQYF,TGTGCCTGGAGTGACACGTTTTACGAGCAGTACTTC
TRBJ2-5,TRBV20-1,TRBD2,once,CSARDQAGGRSQETQYF,TGCAGTGCTAGAGATCAAGCGGGAGGCCGCAGCCAAGAGACCCAGTACTTC
TRBJ1-4,TRBV29-1,NA,NA,CSVETGFGLFF,TGCAGCGTTGAGACGGGGTTCGGACTGTTTTTT
TRBJ2-7,TRBV2,TRBD1,NA,CASSGTIDRGLLDEQYF,TGTGCCAGCAGTGGGACTATCGACAGGGGGCTTTTGGACGAGCAGTACTTC
TRBJ2-7,TRBV12-3/TRBV12-4,NA,NA,CASSWDTAYEQYF,TGTGCCAGCAGTTGGGACACCGCCTACGAGCAGTACTTC
TRBJ2-7,TRBV27,NA,NA,CASSSLGVERLYEQYF,TGTGCCAGCAGTTCCCTTGGAGTTGAGCGCCTTTACGAGCAGTACTTC
TRBJ1-5,TRBV5-6,NA,NA,CASSLVGSSNQPQHF,TGTGCCAGCAGCTTGGTTGGCAGTAGCAATCAGCCCCAGCATTTT